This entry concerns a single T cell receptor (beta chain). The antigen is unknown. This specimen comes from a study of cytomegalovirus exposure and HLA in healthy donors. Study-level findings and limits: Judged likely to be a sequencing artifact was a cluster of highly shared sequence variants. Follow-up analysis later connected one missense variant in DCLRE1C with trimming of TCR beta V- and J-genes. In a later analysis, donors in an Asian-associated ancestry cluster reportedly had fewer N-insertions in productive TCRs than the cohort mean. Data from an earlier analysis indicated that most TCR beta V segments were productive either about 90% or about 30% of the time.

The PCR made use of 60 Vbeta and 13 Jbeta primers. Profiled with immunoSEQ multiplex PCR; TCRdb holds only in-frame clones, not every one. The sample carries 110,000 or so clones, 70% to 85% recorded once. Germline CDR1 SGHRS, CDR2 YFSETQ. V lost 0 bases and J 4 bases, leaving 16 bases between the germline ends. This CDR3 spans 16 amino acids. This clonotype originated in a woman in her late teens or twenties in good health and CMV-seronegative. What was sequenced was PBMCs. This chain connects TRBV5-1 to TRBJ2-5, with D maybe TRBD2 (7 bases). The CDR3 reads CASSLGFRGGRETQYF. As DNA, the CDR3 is TGCGCCAGCAGCTTGGGTTTCAGGGGAGGGCGAGAGACCCAGTACTTC.